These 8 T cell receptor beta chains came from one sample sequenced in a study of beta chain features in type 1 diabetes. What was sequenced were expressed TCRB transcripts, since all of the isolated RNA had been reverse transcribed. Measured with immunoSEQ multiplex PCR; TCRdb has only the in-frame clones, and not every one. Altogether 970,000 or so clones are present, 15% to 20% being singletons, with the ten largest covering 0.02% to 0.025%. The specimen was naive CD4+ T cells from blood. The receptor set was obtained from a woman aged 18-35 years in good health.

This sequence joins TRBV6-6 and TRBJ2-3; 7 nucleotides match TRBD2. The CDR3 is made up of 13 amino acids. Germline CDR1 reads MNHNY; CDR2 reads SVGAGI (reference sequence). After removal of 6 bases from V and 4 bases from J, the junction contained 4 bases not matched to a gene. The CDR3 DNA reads TGTGCCAGCAGGCCCGGGGGGTCAGATACGCAGTATTTT. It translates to CASRPGGSDTQYF.

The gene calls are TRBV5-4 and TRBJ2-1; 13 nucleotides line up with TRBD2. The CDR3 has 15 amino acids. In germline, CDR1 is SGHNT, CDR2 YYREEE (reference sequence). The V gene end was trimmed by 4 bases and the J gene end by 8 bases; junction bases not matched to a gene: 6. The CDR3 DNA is TGTGCCAGCAGCCGGACTAGCGGGAGTATCTATGAGCAGTTCTTC. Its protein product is CASSRTSGSIYEQFF.

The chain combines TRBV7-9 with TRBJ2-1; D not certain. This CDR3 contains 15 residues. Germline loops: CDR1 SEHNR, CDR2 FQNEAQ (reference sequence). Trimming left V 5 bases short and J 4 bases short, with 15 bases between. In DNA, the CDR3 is TGTGCCAGCAGCCCCCACCGTTCGTCTTACAATGAGCAGTTCTTC. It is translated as CASSPHRSSYNEQFF.

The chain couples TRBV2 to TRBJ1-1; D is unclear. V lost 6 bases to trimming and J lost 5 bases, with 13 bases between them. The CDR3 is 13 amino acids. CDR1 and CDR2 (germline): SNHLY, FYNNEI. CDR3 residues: CASRTEGGTEAFF. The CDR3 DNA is TGTGCCAGCAGGACCGAAGGTGGGACTGAAGCTTTCTTT.

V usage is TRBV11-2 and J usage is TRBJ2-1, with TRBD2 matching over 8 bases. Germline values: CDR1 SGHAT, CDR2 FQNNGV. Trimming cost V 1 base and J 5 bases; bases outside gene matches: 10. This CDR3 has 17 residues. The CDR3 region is CASSLVGLASVHNEQFF. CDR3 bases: TGTGCCAGCAGCTTAGTTGGACTAGCTAGCGTCCACAATGAGCAGTTCTTC. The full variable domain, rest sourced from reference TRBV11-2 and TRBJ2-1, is EAGVAQSPRYKIIEKRQSVAFWCNPISGHATLYWYQQILGQGPKLLIQFQNNGVVDDSQLPKDRFSAERLKGVDSTLKIQPAKLEDSAVYLCASSLVGLASVHNEQFFGPGTRLTVL.

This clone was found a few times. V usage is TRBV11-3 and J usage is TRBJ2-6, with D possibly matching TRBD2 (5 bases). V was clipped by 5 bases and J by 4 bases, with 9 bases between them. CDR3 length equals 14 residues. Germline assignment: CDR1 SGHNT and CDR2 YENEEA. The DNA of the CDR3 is TGTGCCAGCAGCCCTTCGGGAGGGGCCAACGTCCTGACTTTC. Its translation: CASSPSGGANVLTF.

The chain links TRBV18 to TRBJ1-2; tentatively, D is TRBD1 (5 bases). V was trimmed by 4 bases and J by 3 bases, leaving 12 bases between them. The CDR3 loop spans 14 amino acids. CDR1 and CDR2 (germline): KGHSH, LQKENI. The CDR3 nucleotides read TGTGCCAGCTCACGTGACCGACAGTACTATGGCTACACCTTC. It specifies CASSRDRQYYGYTF.

The CDR3 here is CASSFGGSPFTDTQYF. CDR3 nucleotide sequence: TGTGCCAGCAGCTTTGGGGGAAGCCCATTCACAGATACGCAGTATTTT. The chain couples TRBV7-2 to TRBJ2-3; D possibly matches TRBD1 or TRBD2 (5 bases each). There are 16 residues in the CDR3. With 3 bases removed from V and 2 bases from J, the gap between germline ends came to 15 bases. Looked up from germline, CDR1 is SGHTA and CDR2 is FQGNSA.